The rows below give T cell receptor beta chains drawn from one sample of a study of cytotoxic CD8 clonotypes in ibrutinib-treated CLL. Here immunoSEQ multiplex PCR was the method, and the copy in TCRdb shows in-frame clones only, minus some. The sample contains approximately 92,000 clones, 75% to 80% of which appear only once. Specimen: PBMCs, collected after 24 months of ibrutinib treatment. The receptors here all came from a human donor with chronic lymphocytic leukemia. Both conserved end residues are part of each CDR3. Each record gives: D gene, J gene, clone size, V gene, CDR3 DNA, CDR3 protein. The D gene is left open where the match is weak. A clone size is listed for some rows: how often the clone was seen (once, few, many), or a class if it is expanded.

D gene: .
J gene: TRBJ1-5
clone size: .
V gene: TRBV15
CDR3 DNA: TGTGCCACCAGCCGTCTCACAGGGAACCGCAATCAGCCCCAGCATTTT
CDR3 protein: CATSRLTGNRNQPQHF

D gene: .
J gene: TRBJ1-4
clone size: .
V gene: TRBV7-9
CDR3 DNA: TGTGCCAGCAGCCCTGACAGCTTTAATGAAAAACTGTTTTTT
CDR3 protein: CASSPDSFNEKLFF

D gene: .
J gene: TRBJ2-5
clone size: .
V gene: TRBV28
CDR3 DNA: TGTGCCAGCAGATTGCAACTAGATGGGGAGACCCAGTACTTC
CDR3 protein: CASRLQLDGETQYF

D gene: TRBD2
J gene: TRBJ2-1
clone size: .
V gene: TRBV19
CDR3 DNA: TGTGCCAGTAGTACCCGGACTAGCCCCTACAATGAGCAGTTCTTC
CDR3 protein: CASSTRTSPYNEQFF

D gene: TRBD2
J gene: TRBJ2-1
clone size: .
V gene: TRBV28
CDR3 DNA: TGTGCCAGCAGTGCGACTAGCGTAGCCAATGAGCAGTTCTTC
CDR3 protein: CASSATSVANEQFF

D gene: .
J gene: TRBJ1-6
clone size: .
V gene: TRBV5-4
CDR3 DNA: TGTGCCAGCAGCGTGGGAATTTGGGATGGTTCACCCCTCCACTTT
CDR3 protein: CASSVGIWDGSPLHF

D gene: .
J gene: TRBJ2-7
clone size: .
V gene: TRBV2
CDR3 DNA: TGTGCCAGCAGTATAGTCTACGAGCAGTACTTC
CDR3 protein: CASSIVYEQYF

D gene: .
J gene: TRBJ1-1
clone size: .
V gene: TRBV19
CDR3 DNA: TGTGCCAGTTCTTGGGGCGGCGTTACAGCTTTCTTT
CDR3 protein: CASSWGGVTAFF

D gene: .
J gene: TRBJ2-7
clone size: .
V gene: TRBV11-2
CDR3 DNA: TGTGCCAGCAGGACTGGTTCGTCTGAGCAGTACTTC
CDR3 protein: CASRTGSSEQYF

D gene: .
J gene: TRBJ2-2
clone size: .
V gene: TRBV29-1
CDR3 DNA: TGCAGCGTTGCTCAGCCTAAGCACACCGGGGAGCTGTTTTTT
CDR3 protein: CSVAQPKHTGELFF

D gene: TRBD1
J gene: TRBJ1-1
clone size: .
V gene: TRBV30
CDR3 DNA: TGTGCCTGGAGACCGGACGGACAGGGGGCTGAAGCTTTCTTT
CDR3 protein: CAWRPDGQGAEAFF

D gene: TRBD1
J gene: TRBJ2-3
clone size: .
V gene: TRBV19
CDR3 DNA: TGTGCCAGTAGCCTACAGGGGCTATTCACAGATACGCAGTATTTT
CDR3 protein: CASSLQGLFTDTQYF

D gene: TRBD2
J gene: TRBJ2-5
clone size: once
V gene: TRBV28
CDR3 DNA: TGTGCCAGCGGGACTAGCGGGAGGGCCGGAGAGACCCAGTACTTC
CDR3 protein: CASGTSGRAGETQYF

D gene: .
J gene: TRBJ2-1
clone size: .
V gene: TRBV19
CDR3 DNA: TGTGCCAGTAGCGTGGGGTCCGACAATGAGCAGTTCTTC
CDR3 protein: CASSVGSDNEQFF

D gene: .
J gene: TRBJ2-1
clone size: few
V gene: TRBV19
CDR3 DNA: TGTGCCAGTAGTATAGTCTCCGGACTGTACAATGAGCAGTTCTTC
CDR3 protein: CASSIVSGLYNEQFF

D gene: .
J gene: TRBJ2-3
clone size: .
V gene: TRBV2
CDR3 DNA: TGTGCCAGCAGTGCGGGGGGCAGAGAGACAGATACGCAGTATTTT
CDR3 protein: CASSAGGRETDTQYF

D gene: TRBD1
J gene: TRBJ1-6
clone size: .
V gene: TRBV7-2
CDR3 DNA: TGTGCCAGCAGCTTAGCAGGGGGCCCCTTAAGGGTCCACTTT
CDR3 protein: CASSLAGGPLRVHF

D gene: TRBD2
J gene: TRBJ2-7
clone size: .
V gene: TRBV9
CDR3 DNA: TGTGCCAGCAGCGCTACCGGGACTAGCGGCGAGCAGTACTTC
CDR3 protein: CASSATGTSGEQYF

D gene: TRBD1
J gene: TRBJ2-7
clone size: .
V gene: TRBV25-1
CDR3 DNA: TGTGCCAGCAGCCCAAGGACAGGGACGACTAGCGAGCAGTACTTC
CDR3 protein: CASSPRTGTTSEQYF

D gene: TRBD2
J gene: TRBJ2-7
clone size: .
V gene: TRBV5-1
CDR3 DNA: TGCGCCAGCAGCTTGGACGGACTAGCGGCTGCCTACGAGCAGTACTTC
CDR3 protein: CASSLDGLAAAYEQYF

D gene: .
J gene: TRBJ1-2
clone size: .
V gene: TRBV28
CDR3 DNA: TGTGCCAGCAGTGCACGGGTCGGGCGTTACACCTTC
CDR3 protein: CASSARVGRYTF

D gene: TRBD1
J gene: TRBJ1-6
clone size: .
V gene: TRBV28
CDR3 DNA: TGTGCCAGCAGTTCCACAGGGGAATTTTATTCACCCCTCCACTTT
CDR3 protein: CASSSTGEFYSPLHF

D gene: .
J gene: TRBJ1-4
clone size: .
V gene: TRBV7-9
CDR3 DNA: TGTGCCAGCAGCGCTAAGACCGGATCTAATGAAAAACTGTTTTTT
CDR3 protein: CASSAKTGSNEKLFF

D gene: .
J gene: TRBJ1-1
clone size: once
V gene: TRBV6-1
CDR3 DNA: TGTGCCAGCAGTTCACGGGGGAACACTGAAGCTTTCTTT
CDR3 protein: CASSSRGNTEAFF

D gene: TRBD1
J gene: TRBJ1-1
clone size: .
V gene: TRBV5-6
CDR3 DNA: TGTGCCAGCAGCTGGGGACAGGGACCCACTGAAGCTTTCTTT
CDR3 protein: CASSWGQGPTEAFF

D gene: .
J gene: TRBJ2-7
clone size: .
V gene: TRBV19
CDR3 DNA: TGTGCCAGTAGCCTTTCGTCCTACGAGCAGTACTTC
CDR3 protein: CASSLSSYEQYF

D gene: TRBD1
J gene: TRBJ1-6
clone size: .
V gene: TRBV10-3
CDR3 DNA: TGTGCCATCAGCCGGACAGGGGCGAATTCACCCCTCCACTTT
CDR3 protein: CAISRTGANSPLHF

D gene: TRBD2
J gene: TRBJ2-7
clone size: .
V gene: TRBV6-6
CDR3 DNA: TGTGCCAGCAGCCTGACTAGCGGAAACTACGAGCAGTACTTC
CDR3 protein: CASSLTSGNYEQYF